The 10 T cell receptor beta chains reported below all come from one sample, sequenced in a study of cytomegalovirus exposure and HLA in healthy donors (dated 2017 in TCRdb). Library preparation employed the immunoSEQ multiplex PCR assay. The multiplex PCR relied on a mix of 60 forward primers for TCR Vbeta segments and 13 reverse primers for TCR Jbeta segments. TCRdb provides this immuneACCESS table in a form limited to in-frame rearrangements. Some clones are lacking; in checked studies, under half of them reflect an unresolved V gene, and why the rest are absent is not known. The sample has 110,000 or so clones on record, 70% to 80% of them singletons. In total, the top ten clones hold around 5.2% of the sample. Source material: PBMCs. Receptors were obtained from a man aged 50-60 years in good health and CMV-seropositive.

On this clone: Being one base from a much bigger clone, this may be a read error. Other DNA variants within this sample encode the same CDR3. This rearrangement joins TRBV15 to TRBJ2-6; D unresolved. Germline CDR1 is LNHNV and CDR2 is YYDKDF (reference sequence). This CDR3 region has 15 residues. Deletions cut 0 bases from V and 1 base from J, with 4 bases between. The chain's CDR3 is CATSRDRSGANVLTF. The CDR3 nucleotides read TGTGCCACCAGCAGAGACCGGTCTGGGGCCAACGTCCTGACTTTC.

V is TRBV5-5 and J is TRBJ1-4, with 11 positions matching TRBD1. Germline-derived CDR1 and CDR2 are SGHKS and YYEKEE (reference sequence). J was trimmed by 8 bases and V by 4 bases; bases with no gene match: 7. The CDR3 totals 15 residues. CDR3 DNA sequence: TGTGCCAGCAGCCGCGGGGGGACAGGGGGGGAAAAACTGTTTTTT. As protein: CASSRGGTGGEKLFF.

Comment on this clone: At one end the junction does not follow the germline gene, possibly because of a read error. Other DNA sequences in this specimen translate into the identical CDR3. This chain uses TRBV6-5 with TRBJ1-1; D is ambiguous. This CDR3 region has 13 residues. Germline values: CDR1 MNHEY, CDR2 SVGAGI. CDR3 in DNA: TGTGCCGCGAATAAAGAGGGCAACACTGAAGCTTTCTTC. This codes for CAANKEGNTEAFF.

The V gene is TRBV10-3, the J gene TRBJ2-1; weak D call: TRBD2 (5 bases). The CDR3 has 19 residues. V lost 4 bases to trimming and J lost 0 bases, with 22 bases between them. The germline gives CDR1 ENHRY, CDR2 SYGVKD. This chain's CDR3 is CAISGGLGLGGGSYNEQFF. CDR3 bases: TGTGCCATCAGTGGAGGGCTCGGCCTGGGTGGAGGCTCCTACAATGAGCAGTTCTTC.

The rearrangement uses TRBV5-4 and TRBJ2-1, with a possible D match to TRBD2 (6 bases). V lost 4 bases to trimming and J lost 6 bases, with 8 bases between them. Germline V lookup: CDR1 SGHNT, CDR2 YYREEE (reference sequence). There are 12 residues in the CDR3. CDR3 residues: CASSRDFNEQFF. CDR3 nucleotide sequence: TGTGCCAGCAGCCGGGACTTCAATGAGCAGTTCTTC.

The chain uses TRBV19 and TRBJ2-4; TRBD1 aligns across 9 bases. J lost 2 bases, V lost 4 bases, and 6 bases had no gene match. Germline V gene lookup returns CDR1 LNHDA and CDR2 SQIVND (reference sequence). The CDR3 is made up of 16 amino acids. The CDR3 region has the DNA TGTGCCAGTAGTACATGGACAGGGGTGTCCAAAAACATTCAGTACTTC. This encodes CASSTWTGVSKNIQYF.

The chain links TRBV27 to TRBJ2-7, with a weak D call TRBD2 (6 bases). The CDR3 spans 16 residues. Trimming shortened V by 6 bases and J by 11 bases, and 29 bases separated the two germline ends. Germline CDR1 MNHEY, CDR2 SMNVEV (reference sequence). CDR3 DNA sequence: TGTGCCAGCAGCTTCGGAGGGCCCAGCCGGGAAACTCGAGAGTACTTC. Protein sequence: CASSFGGPSRETREYF.

The V gene is TRBV9, the J gene TRBJ2-7; TRBD1 agrees at 11 bases. With V trimmed by 2 bases and J by 7 bases, 8 bases remained unmatched. Germline V gives CDR1 SGDLS, CDR2 YYNGEE. This CDR3 is 15 amino acids long. The CDR3 DNA reads as TGTGCCAGCAGCGTGGAGGGACAGGGGGTGCGTGAGCAGTACTTC. Its protein product is CASSVEGQGVREQYF. Looking up the rest from reference TRBV9 and TRBJ2-7 gives the full variable domain: DSGVTQTPKHLITATGQRVTLRCSPRSGDLSVYWYQQSLDQGLQFLIQYYNGEERAKGNILERFSAQQFPDLHSELNLSSLELGDSALYFCASSVEGQGVREQYFGPGTRLTVT.

The rearrangement uses TRBV5-1 and TRBJ2-7; the match to TRBD2 covers 12 bases. CDR3 length equals 15 residues. Trimming took 4 bases from V and 3 from J; bases not matched to a gene: 5. CDR1 is SGHRS and CDR2 is YFSETQ in the germline V gene. CDR3 residues: CASSTTSGRNYEQYF. The CDR3 nucleotides are TGCGCCAGCAGCACGACTAGCGGGAGAAACTACGAGCAGTACTTC.

The chain recombines TRBV19 with TRBJ1-1; D unresolved. CDR1 and CDR2 from the germline V gene are LNHDA and SQIVND (reference sequence). V gave up 4 bases and J gave up 0 bases, with 9 bases separating them. This CDR3 has 14 amino acids. The CDR3: CASSKQDLNTEAFF. CDR3 nucleotide sequence: TGTGCCAGTAGTAAACAAGATTTGAACACTGAAGCTTTCTTT.